One sample yielded the 17 T cell receptor beta chains listed below, sequenced in a study of cytomegalovirus exposure and HLA in healthy donors. Primers included in the PCR were 60 Vbeta and 13 Jbeta primers. Sequencing was performed with immunoSEQ multiplex PCR; in TCRdb, only in-frame clones are kept and a portion is missing. The table shows 150,000 to 200,000 clones, with around 82% occurring only once. The specimen sequenced was PBMCs. The receptors come from a boy aged 5 to 17 in good health and CMV-seronegative.

A single count supports this clone. The CDR3 DNA reads TGTGCCAGCAGTACTATGACAGGGCCGGCTAATGAAAAACTGTTTTTT. It codes for CASSTMTGPANEKLFF. This rearrangement joins TRBV7-9 to TRBJ1-4, with TRBD1 matching over 7 bases. Trimming at V came to 6 bases and at J to 3 bases, leaving 10 bases not matched to a gene. Looked up from germline, CDR1 is SEHNR and CDR2 is FQNEAQ (reference sequence). This CDR3 spans 16 amino acids.

J is TRBJ2-1 and V is TRBV15, with 8 bases fitting TRBD1. V was clipped by 5 bases and J by 15 bases; unmatched bases: 9. Germline assignment: CDR1 LNHNV and CDR2 YYDKDF (reference sequence). The CDR3 sequence is 12 residues long. This CDR3 reads CATSGKTGVGFF. DNA for the CDR3: TGTGCCACCAGCGGCAAGACAGGGGTGGGGTTCTTC.

A few counts support this clone. The chain employs TRBV5-1 and TRBJ1-1; unclear D gene. Per the germline V gene, CDR1 is SGHRS and CDR2 is YFSETQ. The length of the CDR3 is 13 residues. Trimming took off 2 bases at V and 1 base at J, with 6 bases between the two ends. The CDR3: CASSFTKNTEAFF. Written as DNA, the CDR3 is TGCGCCAGCAGCTTTACAAAGAACACTGAAGCTTTCTTT.

This clone was seen only once. The chain combines TRBV19 with TRBJ2-1; the match to TRBD2 covers 9 bases. Germline CDR1 reads LNHDA; CDR2 reads SQIVND (reference sequence). Trimming at V came to 5 bases and at J to 0 bases, leaving 5 bases not matched to a gene. The CDR3 contains 16 residues. The CDR3: CASSGSGRFSYNEQFF. The CDR3 region has the DNA TGTGCCAGTAGTGGAAGCGGGAGGTTCTCCTACAATGAGCAGTTCTTC.

J is TRBJ2-5 and V is TRBV5-4; TRBD2 is a possible D gene (9 bases). There are 15 residues in the CDR3. CDR1 is SGHNT and CDR2 is YYREEE in the germline V gene (reference sequence). The ends were cut back, 4 bases at V and 5 bases at J, with 18 bases in the middle. In DNA, the CDR3 is TGTGCCAGCAGCCCCACAGGGGGACTAGCTGAGACCCAGTACTTC. This gives the protein CASSPTGGLAETQYF.

The gene calls are TRBV9 and TRBJ2-5; no reliable D call. There are 14 residues in the CDR3. CDR1 SGDLS and CDR2 YYNGEE come from the germline V gene. V was cut by 0 bases and J by 7 bases, with 13 bases left in between. CDR3 nucleotides: TGTGCCAGCAGCGTAGCTGGCGGTGCTGGGACCCAGTACTTC. This translates into CASSVAGGAGTQYF.

This clone was found once. V usage is TRBV29-1 and J usage is TRBJ1-2; D unresolved. The CDR3 loop spans 11 amino acids. V lost 6 bases to trimming and J lost 7 bases, with 12 bases between them. Germline V gene sequence: CDR1 SQVTM, CDR2 ANQGSEA. The CDR3 here is CSVLSGFGYTF. The CDR3 DNA is TGCAGCGTGTTGAGCGGGTTTGGCTACACCTTC.

This clone has a single count. The J gene is TRBJ2-7, the V gene TRBV10-3; maybe TRBD1 (7 bases). CDR3 length equals 15 residues. Germline-derived CDR1 and CDR2 are ENHRY and SYGVKD. V was cut by 6 bases and J by 0 bases, with 15 bases left in between. The CDR3 DNA reads as TGTGCCATCAGCTTCAGGGGGGCTAACTCCTACGAGCAGTACTTC. Translated: CAISFRGANSYEQYF.

The rearrangement uses TRBV2 and TRBJ2-7; 11 nucleotides line up with TRBD1. CDR1 SNHLY and CDR2 FYNNEI come from the germline V gene. CDR3 length: 14 residues. Trimming took 8 bases from V and 3 from J; bases not matched to a gene: 6. The CDR3, as DNA: TGTGCCAGCGTCCGGGACAGGGGGTTCTACGAGCAGTACTTC. It specifies CASVRDRGFYEQYF.

The V and J genes are TRBV4-1 and TRBJ1-2; TRBD1 matches 10 bases. The length of the CDR3 is 15 residues. With 2 bases clipped from V and 6 bases from J, the junction kept 6 bases outside the gene matches. Germline CDR1 MGHRA, CDR2 YSYEKL. CDR3 nucleotide sequence: TGCGCCAGCAGCCAAATTGGGACAGGGGACCATGGCTACACCTTC. This translates into CASSQIGTGDHGYTF.

The chain has TRBV12-5 and TRBJ2-1; tentative D call: TRBD2 (6 bases). The germline V and J ends were trimmed by 5 bases and 0 bases, with 8 bases remaining between them. CDR3 length: 14 residues. The germline V gene encodes CDR1 LGHNT and CDR2 FRNRAP. The CDR3 nucleotides are TGTGCTAGTGGTATGACTAGCTCCTACAATGAGCAGTTCTTC. Protein product: CASGMTSSYNEQFF.

The chain couples TRBV11-1 to TRBJ1-2, with TRBD1 matching over 7 bases. After removal of 1 base from V and 1 base from J, the junction contained 9 bases not matched to a gene. Germline V gene data show CDR1 as SGHAT and CDR2 as FQDESV (reference sequence). This CDR3 region has 17 residues. The CDR3 spells CASSLGGQTGNNYGYTF. In nucleotides, the CDR3 is TGTGCCAGCAGCTTAGGCGGTCAGACAGGGAATAACTATGGCTACACCTTC.

V is TRBV2 and J is TRBJ1-1; weak D call: TRBD1 (5 bases). V was pared by 2 bases and J by 11 bases, with 36 bases between. The germline V gene encodes CDR1 SNHLY and CDR2 FYNNEI. The CDR3 is 20 residues long. The CDR3 protein is CASSEFMVIRGSDPRFRAFF. The DNA of the CDR3 is TGTGCCAGCAGTGAATTTATGGTTATAAGGGGCTCCGATCCACGCTTCCGCGCTTTCTTT.

The J gene is TRBJ1-2, the V gene TRBV5-6; tentatively, D is TRBD1 (6 bases). The CDR3 spans 15 residues. CDR1 and CDR2 (germline): SGHDT, YYEEEE. V dropped 3 bases and J dropped 4 bases, with 16 bases sitting between them. The CDR3 DNA reads TGTGCCAGCAGCTATACCGGGACACAGATCTATGGCTACACCTTC. It translates to CASSYTGTQIYGYTF.

V usage is TRBV30 and J usage is TRBJ1-2; 7 bases map to TRBD1. The CDR3 spans 13 residues. Losses at the gene ends were 2 bases for V and 7 bases for J; bases not matched to a gene: 7. Germline V gene data show CDR1 as GTSNPN and CDR2 as SVGIG (reference sequence). CDR3: CAWSSRDSFGYTF. DNA for the CDR3: TGTGCCTGGAGTTCACGGGACAGTTTTGGCTACACCTTC.

The genes are TRBV18 and TRBJ1-2; TRBD1 might be the D (5 bases). Germline V lookup: CDR1 KGHSH, CDR2 LQKENI. V lost 5 bases to trimming and J lost 3 bases, with 16 bases between them. CDR3 size: 15 residues. The CDR3, as DNA: TGTGCCAGCTCAAACGTGACAGCTCCTTACTATGGCTACACCTTC. Translated, it gives CASSNVTAPYYGYTF.

The CDR3 DNA reads TGCAAAGCTCCGGATGAGCAGTTCTTC. As protein: CKAPDEQFF. V usage is TRBV20-1 and J usage is TRBJ2-1; D ambiguous. The length of the CDR3 is 9 residues. CDR1 DFQATT and CDR2 SNEGSKA come from the germline V gene (reference sequence).